This is a list of T cell receptor beta chains from one sample in a study of cytomegalovirus exposure and HLA in healthy donors. Some clones are missing from TCRdb's copy, which holds only in-frame ones; the method was immunoSEQ multiplex PCR. The repertoire holds around 150,000 clones, with roughly 76% as singletons. The sample taken for sequencing was PBMCs. The receptors were gathered from a human donor in good health. Each CDR3 is given with its conserved first and last residue. The D gene is left open where the match is weak. Clone size is given for some rows only: seen once, a few or many times, or a class if the clone is expanded.

TRBD1	TRBV7-8	.	TRBJ2-3	CASSKDRVDTQYF	TGTGCCAGCAGCAAAGACAGGGTAGATACGCAGTATTTT
TRBD2	TRBV2	.	TRBJ2-5	CASGLAALRETQYF	TGTGCCAGCGGACTAGCGGCCCTCCGGGAGACCCAGTACTTC
TRBD2	TRBV28	.	TRBJ2-7	CASMQGLAVYEQYF	TGTGCCAGCATGCAAGGACTAGCTGTCTACGAGCAGTACTTC
.	TRBV27	.	TRBJ2-3	CASRTSTDTQYF	TGTGCCAGCAGGACTAGCACAGATACGCAGTATTTT
.	TRBV7-8	.	TRBJ2-2	CASSLVRLRRLHIKPSFGELFF	TGTGCCAGCAGCTTAGTACGGCTAAGGCGACTGCACATCAAACCTTCCTTCGGGGAGCTGTTTTTT
.	TRBV6-1	few	TRBJ1-5	CASIISGGNQPQHF	TGTGCCAGCATTATCTCAGGGGGCAATCAGCCCCAGCATTTT
.	TRBV19	.	TRBJ2-3	CASSGRTASTDTQYF	TGTGCCAGTAGTGGAAGGACAGCCAGCACAGATACGCAGTATTTT
.	TRBV7-9	.	TRBJ1-1	CSSSSSSREEAFF	TGTTCCAGCAGCTCCTCATCCAGGGAAGAAGCTTTCTTT
TRBD1	TRBV29-1	.	TRBJ2-1	CSVEEGQVNEQFF	TGCAGCGTTGAAGAAGGACAGGTTAATGAGCAGTTCTTC
.	TRBV5-1	.	TRBJ1-1	CASSSQQGIEAFF	TGCGCCAGCAGCTCCCAACAGGGAATTGAAGCTTTCTTT
TRBD1	TRBV10-2	.	TRBJ2-1	CATPQGQGRDEQFF	TGCGCCACCCCACAAGGACAGGGGAGGGATGAGCAGTTCTTC
TRBD1	TRBV27	.	TRBJ2-3	CASSSTFTGDTDTQYF	TGTGCCAGCAGCTCTACATTTACAGGGGACACAGATACGCAGTATTTT
.	TRBV2	few	TRBJ2-3	CASSLAVDTQYF	TGTGCCAGCAGTCTGGCGGTGGATACGCAGTATTTT
TRBD1	TRBV2	.	TRBJ2-7	CASSKLGQGGEQYF	TGTGCCAGCAGCAAACTGGGACAGGGAGGAGAGCAGTACTTC
.	TRBV5-1	.	TRBJ2-3	CASSRGTTTDTQYF	TGCGCCAGCAGTAGAGGGACAACCACAGATACGCAGTATTTT
TRBD2	TRBV14	.	TRBJ2-2	CASSPRLAENTGELFF	TGTGCCAGCAGCCCCCGACTAGCGGAGAACACCGGGGAGCTGTTTTTT
TRBD1	TRBV7-9	.	TRBJ1-2	CASSLDRGPSYGYTF	TGTGCCAGCAGCCTCGACAGGGGACCTTCCTATGGCTACACCTTC
TRBD1	TRBV13	.	TRBJ2-7	CASSQQTGAENEQYF	TGTGCCAGCAGCCAACAGACAGGGGCAGAGAACGAGCAGTACTTC
.	TRBV6-6	.	TRBJ1-3	CASSPGIPQGTIYF	TGTGCCAGCAGTCCAGGGATCCCTCAAGGCACCATATATTTT
.	TRBV4-2	.	TRBJ2-7	CASSQGFSLADRSYEQYF	TGTGCCAGCAGCCAAGGGTTTAGTTTAGCGGATCGCTCCTACGAGCAGTACTTC
TRBD2	TRBV6-6	once	TRBJ2-4	CASSWGGTNKNIQYF	TGTGCCAGCAGTTGGGGGGGGACTAACAAAAACATTCAGTACTTC
TRBD1	TRBV2	.	TRBJ1-4	CASSGETGYNEKLFF	TGTGCCAGCAGTGGAGAGACAGGGTATAATGAAAAACTGTTTTTT
TRBD1	TRBV6-1	.	TRBJ1-1	CASSERTGYLNTEAFF	TGTGCCAGCAGTGAAAGGACAGGGTACCTGAACACTGAAGCTTTCTTT
.	TRBV15	.	TRBJ2-7	CATSRDDGGYEQYF	TGTGCCACCAGCAGAGATGACGGCGGCTACGAGCAGTACTTC
TRBD1	TRBV5-1	.	TRBJ1-1	CASSLAGGNTEAFF	TGCGCCAGCAGCTTGGCAGGGGGGAACACTGAAGCTTTCTTT
.	TRBV7-9	.	TRBJ2-5	CASSPDNQETQYF	TGTGCCAGCAGCCCGGACAACCAAGAGACCCAGTACTTC
TRBD1	TRBV28	.	TRBJ2-2	CASRIDRGRRTGELFF	TGTGCCAGCAGAATCGACAGGGGGCGTCGCACCGGGGAGCTGTTTTTT
.	TRBV5-4	.	TRBJ2-7	CASSLFGGPRYEQYF	TGTGCCAGCAGCTTGTTCGGGGGGCCACGGTACGAGCAGTACTTC
.	TRBV5-4	.	TRBJ2-3	CASSFGGADTQYF	TGTGCCAGCAGCTTCGGCGGAGCAGATACGCAGTATTTT
.	TRBV27	.	TRBJ1-4	CASSSRGEKLFF	TGTGCCAGCAGTTCTCGGGGTGAAAAACTGTTTTTT
TRBD2	TRBV5-1	.	TRBJ2-2	CASSLGLVSGVYGELFF	TGCGCCAGCAGCCTAGGACTAGTTTCGGGTGTATACGGGGAGCTGTTTTTT
TRBD2	TRBV5-4	.	TRBJ2-7	CASSSGTSGLSSYEQYF	TGTGCCAGCAGCTCCGGGACTAGCGGGTTAAGCTCCTACGAGCAGTACTTC
.	TRBV7-8	.	TRBJ1-3	CASSYDTHSGNTIYF	TGTGCCAGCAGTTATGACACGCACTCTGGAAACACCATATATTTT
.	TRBV28	.	TRBJ2-1	CASSSFKGDEQFF	TGTGCCAGCAGTTCCTTCAAAGGGGATGAGCAGTTCTTC
TRBD1	TRBV6-5	few	TRBJ1-6	CASSYRQGRPSPLHF	TGTGCCAGCAGTTACCGACAGGGGCGGCCTTCACCCCTCCACTTT
.	TRBV5-3	.	TRBJ1-1	CARSLDRTAWNTEAFF	TGTGCCAGAAGCTTGGATCGGACAGCCTGGAACACTGAAGCTTTCTTT
TRBD2	TRBV2	once	TRBJ2-1	CASSAVGLAEKNEQFF	TGTGCCAGCAGCGCGGTGGGGCTAGCGGAGAAAAATGAGCAGTTCTTC
.	TRBV6-5	.	TRBJ2-2	CASSPLAGGELFF	TGTGCCAGCAGCCCCCTAGCTGGCGGGGAGCTGTTTTTT
TRBD2	TRBV27	.	TRBJ2-7	CASREIAGGHYEQYF	TGTGCCAGCAGGGAGATAGCGGGAGGTCACTACGAGCAGTACTTC
TRBD1	TRBV7-6	.	TRBJ1-4	CASSHNRGGEKLFF	TGTGCCAGCAGCCATAACAGGGGCGGTGAAAAACTGTTTTTT